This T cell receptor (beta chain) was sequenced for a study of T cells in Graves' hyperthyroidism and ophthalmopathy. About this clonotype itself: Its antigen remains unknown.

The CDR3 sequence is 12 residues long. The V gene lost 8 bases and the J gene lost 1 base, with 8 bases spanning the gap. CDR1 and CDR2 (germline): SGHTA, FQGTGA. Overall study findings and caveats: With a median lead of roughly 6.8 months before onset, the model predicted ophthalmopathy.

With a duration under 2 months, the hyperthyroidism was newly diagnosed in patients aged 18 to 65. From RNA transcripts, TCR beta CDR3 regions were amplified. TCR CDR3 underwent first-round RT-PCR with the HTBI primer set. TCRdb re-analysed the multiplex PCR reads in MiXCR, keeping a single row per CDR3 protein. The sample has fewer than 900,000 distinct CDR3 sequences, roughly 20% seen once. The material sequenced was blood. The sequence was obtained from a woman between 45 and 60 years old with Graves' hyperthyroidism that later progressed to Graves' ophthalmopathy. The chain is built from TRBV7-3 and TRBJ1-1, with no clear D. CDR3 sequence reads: CASGEANTEAFF. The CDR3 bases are TGTGCCAGCGGGGAGGCGAACACTGAAGCTTTCTTT.